The source of this T cell receptor beta chain is a study of response to subunit inactivated influenza vaccine. General study points: Few new T cells, the authors suggested, are recruited by each seasonal influenza vaccination.

TCRdb recomputed calls from the RT-PCR reads with MiXCR, one row per CDR3 protein. This sample has over 450,000 distinct CDR3 sequences, with roughly 13% found just once. This clonotype turned up a few times. The antigen is undetermined. The CDR3 loop spans 14 amino acids. V was clipped by 3 bases and J by 13 bases, with 19 bases between them. Germline V gives CDR1 MDHEN, CDR2 SYDVKM. Source: PBMCs from blood, taken more than 35 days after vaccination. The chain couples TRBV28 to TRBJ2-1; D may be TRBD2 (5 bases). The source of this sequence is a man aged 45-65 years who received an inactivated influenza vaccine. The CDR3 DNA sequence: TGTGCCAGCAGTTTCAATAGTGAAATGAGGGATCAGTTCTTC. Its translation: CASSFNSEMRDQFF.